This T cell receptor (beta chain) was profiled in a study of shared clonotypes between healthy human individuals. Here immunoSEQ multiplex PCR was the method, and the copy in TCRdb shows in-frame clones only, minus some. The sample lists about 2.4 million clones; roughly 93% were seen once. Adult Caucasians living in Nashville, Tennessee made up all of the donors. Trimming shortened V by 0 bases and J by 9 bases, and 13 bases separated the two germline ends. Per the germline V gene, CDR1 is SGHRS and CDR2 is YFSETQ. The CDR3 contains 14 residues. The sequencing sample was made of naive CD4+ T cells from PBMCs. Subset in this sample: CD45RA+ positively selected. The gene calls are TRBV5-1 and TRBJ2-1; tentative D call: TRBD2 (5 bases). The receptor was derived from a young man in good health. Some clones in this sample may be carry-over from other donors' samples. CDR3 DNA sequence: TGCGCCAGCAGCTTGGACCTTACGCGGGCTGAGCAGTTCTTC. Its protein product is CASSLDLTRAEQFF.